Listed below are T cell receptor beta chains from one sample, sequenced in a study of blood T cell repertoires in COVID-19. Repertoires were generated with immunoSEQ multiplex PCR, while TCRdb's copy carries only in-frame clones and drops some. This sample has approximately 75,000 clones, with roughly four fifths found just once. Input material: peripheral blood. The receptors originated from a man aged 30 to 39 with COVID-19, enrolled during active disease. Both conserved end residues are part of each CDR3. The D gene is left open where the match is weak. Expanded clones are given a class, and other clones once, few, many or no size at all.

CDR3nt	CDR3aa	d_gene	j_gene	abundance	v_gene
TGTGCCACCGTGCGGGGGGGTGACACAGATACGCAGTATTTT	CATVRGGDTDTQYF	TRBD2	TRBJ2-3	-	TRBV10-3
TGTGCCAGCAGTAACCTAGCGGGAGCTCCCGGGGAGCTGTTTTTT	CASSNLAGAPGELFF	TRBD2	TRBJ2-2	-	TRBV27
TGTGCCAGTAGTATAATGCGGGAGAACGCATACGAGCAGTACTTC	CASSIMRENAYEQYF	TRBD2	TRBJ2-7	-	TRBV19
TGTGCCAGCAGCTTGGGGCTAGCGGGCGCTCCCGGGTCCAATGAGCAGTTCTTC	CASSLGLAGAPGSNEQFF	TRBD2	TRBJ2-1	-	TRBV7-2
TGCGCCAGCAGCCAAGGGGACAGGGGCACTAATGAAAAACTGTTTTTT	CASSQGDRGTNEKLFF	TRBD1	TRBJ1-4	-	TRBV4-1
TGTGCCAGTAGTGGGAGGGGACGGTCCTCCGACTACGAGCAGTACTTC	CASSGRGRSSDYEQYF	TRBD2	TRBJ2-7	-	TRBV19
TGTGCCAGCAGCTCAGGACCGCACAGGGGCAACTATGGCTACACCTTC	CASSSGPHRGNYGYTF	TRBD1	TRBJ1-2	-	TRBV7-2
TGTGCCAGTAGCCGCAGCTACGGGTTCTCTGGAAACACCATATATTTT	CASSRSYGFSGNTIYF	-	TRBJ1-3	-	TRBV19
TGTGCCAGCAGCTTAACTGGATCGGGCAATGAGCAGTTCTTC	CASSLTGSGNEQFF	-	TRBJ2-1	-	TRBV7-3
TGTGCCAGCAGCTTAAGGTTCTGGGGACAGCTCATCGATGGCTACACCTTC	CASSLRFWGQLIDGYTF	TRBD1	TRBJ1-2	few	TRBV11-3
TGCAGTGCTAGAGACGGTTACGAGCAGTACTTC	CSARDGYEQYF	-	TRBJ2-7	once	TRBV20-1
TGTGCCAGCAGTAGGGAGACGGAGAACACTGAAGCTTTCTTT	CASSRETENTEAFF	-	TRBJ1-1	once	TRBV2
TGTGCCAGTAGTATAACGGGAGGGCCGCAGACGCAGTATTTT	CASSITGGPQTQYF	TRBD2	TRBJ2-3	-	TRBV19
TGTGCCAGCAGTGATGATCTAGTCTGGGAGCAGTACTTC	CASSDDLVWEQYF	-	TRBJ2-7	-	TRBV25-1
TGCGCCAGCGCGACAGGGGCGAACACCGGGGAGCTGTTTTTT	CASATGANTGELFF	TRBD1	TRBJ2-2	-	TRBV5-1
TGTGCCAGTTCACAGGGTTCCCTCGAGCAGTACTTC	CASSQGSLEQYF	-	TRBJ2-7	-	TRBV28
TGTGCCAGCAGCCCGCCTCTCGGGAGGGGGATCAACGTCCTGACTTTC	CASSPPLGRGINVLTF	TRBD2	TRBJ2-6	-	TRBV6-2/TRBV6-3
TGTGCCAGCAGATCCGGGGGCGGCAGGGGGGCTTTTTATGGCTACACCTTC	CASRSGGGRGAFYGYTF	TRBD1	TRBJ1-2	-	TRBV11-2
TGTGCCAGCAGCTTTGAGTCGAGCTCCTATAATTCACCCCTCCACTTT	CASSFESSSYNSPLHF	-	TRBJ1-6	-	TRBV7-8
TGCAGCGTTGAGAGGGGGAGGGGCCTTCAATGCCCTGGTGGGGCCCTCCACTTT	CSVERGRGLQCPGGALHF	-	TRBJ1-6	-	TRBV29-1
TGTGCCAGCAGTGATCAGCCAGGGGGCTATGGCTACACCTTC	CASSDQPGGYGYTF	TRBD1	TRBJ1-2	-	TRBV6-1
TGTGCCAGCAGCGCGTCGACTGCGACAGATACGCAGTATTTT	CASSASTATDTQYF	-	TRBJ2-3	-	TRBV9
TGCGCCAGCAGCCCCCGGACAGGGGGCTACGAGCAGTACTTC	CASSPRTGGYEQYF	TRBD1	TRBJ2-7	-	TRBV5-1
TGTGCCAGCAGCTTACCCCACAGACATTCTTGGAAGGACAATGAGCAGTTCTTC	CASSLPHRHSWKDNEQFF	-	TRBJ2-1	-	TRBV7-3
TGTGCCAACTCCGAAGAGGGTGGGAGCATGAATGAGCAGTTCTTC	CANSEEGGSMNEQFF	-	TRBJ2-1	-	TRBV2
TGCAGTGCGCCCCCCGGCGGGGGATCGACCTTC	CSAPPGGGSTF	-	TRBJ1-2	-	TRBV20-1
TGTGCCAGCTCACCCGGCGGGGCTGGAAACACCATATATTTT	CASSPGGAGNTIYF	-	TRBJ1-3	once	TRBV18
TGTGCCAGCAGTTACGGGCAGGAGGGTCGCGAGCAGTACTTC	CASSYGQEGREQYF	-	TRBJ2-7	-	TRBV6-5
TGCGCCAGCAGCTTGGGCAGGGGGCTTACTGAAGCTTTCTTT	CASSLGRGLTEAFF	TRBD1	TRBJ1-1	-	TRBV5-1
TGTGCCAGCAGTCAAGTAAAGGGGTCCTCCTACGAGCAGTACTTC	CASSQVKGSSYEQYF	-	TRBJ2-7	-	TRBV27
TGTGCCAGCAGCTTGTTGTCAGGGGTCGGGGCCAACGTCCTGACTTTC	CASSLLSGVGANVLTF	-	TRBJ2-6	-	TRBV5-4
TGTGCCAGCAGTTTCAAAGCGGGAGGGACCTACGAGCAGTACTTC	CASSFKAGGTYEQYF	TRBD2	TRBJ2-7	-	TRBV27
TGTGCCAGCAGCCCGAGGGCAGCCTCTTCCTACGAGCAGTACTTC	CASSPRAASSYEQYF	-	TRBJ2-7	-	TRBV7-2
TGCGCCAGCAGCTTGGAAACAGGGCTGGATGGCTACACCTTC	CASSLETGLDGYTF	-	TRBJ1-2	few	TRBV5-1
TGTGCCAGCAGTCGAGGGGGACTAGCGGGAGGGCAGAACACCGGGGAGCTGTTTTTT	CASSRGGLAGGQNTGELFF	TRBD2	TRBJ2-2	-	TRBV28
TGTGCCAGCAGTTACCCCAGAAGCTCCTATAATTCACCCCTCCACTTT	CASSYPRSSYNSPLHF	-	TRBJ1-6	-	TRBV6-6
TGTGCCAGCAGCTTAACCCCAGGACAGGGGGTCACCCTCCACTTT	CASSLTPGQGVTLHF	TRBD1	TRBJ1-6	-	TRBV5-6
TGTGCCAGCAGAGGAGGGGCCGCGAACACCGGGGAGCTGTTTTTT	CASRGGAANTGELFF	-	TRBJ2-2	few	TRBV6-5
TGTGCCAGTAGTATAGGTCCATCTAATGGCTACACCTTC	CASSIGPSNGYTF	-	TRBJ1-2	-	TRBV19
TGTGCCAGCTCACCCCTAGGGGGCAATGAGCAGTTCTTC	CASSPLGGNEQFF	-	TRBJ2-1	-	TRBV18
TGCGCCAGCCGGGCCTCCGGGACAGGGTATTCACCCCTCCACTTT	CASRASGTGYSPLHF	TRBD1	TRBJ1-6	few	TRBV4-1
TGTGCCAGCAGCCCCCGAGGGGCGGGAGGGAACAATGAGCAGTTCTTC	CASSPRGAGGNNEQFF	TRBD2	TRBJ2-1	-	TRBV28
TGCGCCAGCAGGGGGCCGGCGAACACCGGGGAGCTGTTTTTT	CASRGPANTGELFF	-	TRBJ2-2	once	TRBV10-1
TGTGCCAGCAGTTTTTCCACCGGGACGAGGGGGGGCTACACCTTC	CASSFSTGTRGGYTF	-	TRBJ1-2	-	TRBV27
TGCAGCGTTGGGACAGGGTCTTACGAGCAGTACTTC	CSVGTGSYEQYF	TRBD1	TRBJ2-7	once	TRBV29-1
TGTGCCAGTAGTCCCGGGACAGCTTATTACTATGGCTACACCTTC	CASSPGTAYYYGYTF	TRBD1	TRBJ1-2	-	TRBV19
TGTGCCAGCAGTCAGGGCACCTACGAGCAGTACTTC	CASSQGTYEQYF	-	TRBJ2-7	-	TRBV6-5
TGTGCCAGTAACGCCGAACCCCCTGTCGGGGGCTATGGCTACACCTTC	CASNAEPPVGGYGYTF	-	TRBJ1-2	-	TRBV19
TGCGCCAGCAGCTTGGACCGGGATGAGCAGTTCTTC	CASSLDRDEQFF	-	TRBJ2-1	-	TRBV5-1
TGCAGTGCTAGTCACCCTCTGGGCCTACGGACCCAGCATTTT	CSASHPLGLRTQHF	-	TRBJ1-5	-	TRBV20-1
TGTGCCAGCAGCCAAGTTCACAGGGAGGAGACCCAGTACTTC	CASSQVHREETQYF	-	TRBJ2-5	-	TRBV3-1/TRBV3-2
TGTGCCAGCGGGAAAACTAGCGGGGGGTACAATGAGCAGTTCTTC	CASGKTSGGYNEQFF	TRBD2	TRBJ2-1	-	TRBV6-5
TGTGCCAGCAGTGGATCTGCGTTCCAGAGGAATGAGCAGTTCTTC	CASSGSAFQRNEQFF	-	TRBJ2-1	-	TRBV6-4
TGTGCCAGCAGTCTCAGACCCGCAGGGTCGATTGAAGGAAAGACCCAGTACTTC	CASSLRPAGSIEGKTQYF	-	TRBJ2-5	-	TRBV11-2